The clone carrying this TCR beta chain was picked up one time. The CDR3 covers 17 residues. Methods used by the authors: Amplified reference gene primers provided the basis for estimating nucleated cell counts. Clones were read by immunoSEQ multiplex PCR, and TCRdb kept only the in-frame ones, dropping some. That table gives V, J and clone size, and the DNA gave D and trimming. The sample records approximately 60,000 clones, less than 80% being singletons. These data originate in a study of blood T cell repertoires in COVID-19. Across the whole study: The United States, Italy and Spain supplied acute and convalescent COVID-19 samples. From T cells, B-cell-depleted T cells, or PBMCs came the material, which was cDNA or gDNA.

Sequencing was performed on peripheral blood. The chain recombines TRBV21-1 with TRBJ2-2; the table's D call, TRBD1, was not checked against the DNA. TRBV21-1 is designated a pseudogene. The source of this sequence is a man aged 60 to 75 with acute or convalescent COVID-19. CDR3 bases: TGTGCCAGCAGCAAAAGCGGGGGACAGGGCGGGACCGGGGAGCTGTTTTTT. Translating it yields CASSKSGGQGGTGELFF.